This T cell receptor beta chain was retrieved from a study of read filtering for tumor transcriptome and immune sequencing (dated by TCRdb to about 2020). Turning to the overall study: The cohort consisted of 17 to 20 male and around 15 female patients, with a mean age of 65.9 years and an age range of about 40 to 90. Under revised international staging, roughly eight patients fell into R-ISS I, 15 or so into R-ISS II and over five into R-ISS III. After DNase treatment, whole-transcriptome libraries were prepared with the TruSeq RNA Access Library Prep Kit. TCR-region mapped reads per sample ranged from about 3.5 to 11 million with IR-seq versus only roughly 85 to 1273 with RNA-seq. Using the same bone marrow samples, the study compared TCR repertoires obtained by targeted immune repertoire sequencing with those obtained by bulk whole-transcriptome sequencing. A main aim was a read-filtering strategy for immune repertoire data, specifically whether clonotypes supported by a single read should be removed. Paper-wide results and their limitations: Clonotypes were captured by IR-seq at much higher depth and more reliably than by RNA-seq, and smaller IR-seq throughput was sufficient for identification of most shared clonotypes. Single-read clonotypes made up around 82% of clonotypes but approximately 3.5% of total reads in IR-seq, and about three quarters of clonotypes and 35% to 50% of reads in RNA-seq. When single-read clonotypes were removed, the proportions of shared clonotypes in IR-seq and RNA-seq correlated more strongly. Rather than purified T cells, the sorted CD138-negative fraction was a mixed bone marrow immune population.

The CDR3 contains 13 residues, cysteine and phenylalanine counted. Only the CDR3 portion is preserved as DNA: 39 bases, with reading frame beginning at the first base. Germline trimming amounts to 3 bases on V and 7 bases on J, with 1 as the count of junction bases outside the gene matches. CDR1 and CDR2 (MDHEN, SYDVKM) derive from the germline V gene. TCR libraries were constructed from 400 ng RNA using the Immunoverse kit, and molecular barcoded adaptors covering alpha/delta and beta/gamma chains were employed. The same RNA used for transcriptome sequencing was used for TCR library preparation. Sequencing of TCR libraries was carried out on an Illumina HiSeq 4000 with 2 x 150 cycles. The authors' pipeline ran thus. TCR reads were aligned to human V, D, J and C references and assembled into CDR3 clonotypes with MiXCR, including quality filtering and error correction. The tcR package in R was used for analysis of clonotype counts and gene usage diversity. Raw mapping reads were checked after the RNA-seq reads had been mapped by STAR aligner version 2.5.3a onto the human GRCh37 genome. IR-seq fastq files were randomly downsampled with Seqtk 1.3 to test the effect of sequencing depth on detected clonotypes. The public sequencing data were trimmed at Q25 with fastp and processed into clonotypes with MiXCR by TCRdb, which kept only in-frame beta chains. All rows with the same CDR3 protein become a single entry with the most common DNA and genes. The V and J calls come from TCRdb's annotation, not from the publication. This sample gives roughly 24,000 distinct CDR3 sequences in total; approximately 14% of them show up just once. The top ten constitute around 62% of the sample.

Regarding this clonotype: The antigen it binds to is not known. Base quality data are lacking; no much larger clone is found one base away.

Every patient had bone marrow sampled at the time of active disease. Isolation of bone marrow mononuclear cells was performed by Ficoll-Hypaque density gradient centrifugation. CD138-negative cells were obtained by negative selection after labeling with CD138 magnetic microbeads on a MACS separator, removing myeloma plasma cells. Purity of the isolated cells was checked by flow cytometry on an Attune NxT using CD138 antibodies. TRIzol reagent was used to extract total RNA, and a NanoDrop spectrophotometer was used to quantify the extracted RNA. Paired RNA-seq and IR-seq were performed on each patient's CD138-negative bone marrow sample.

The receptor chain draws on TRBV28 and TRBJ2-1, with 9 middle bases fitting TRBD2. The receptor's source is a donor at least 40 years old with multiple myeloma. The material sequenced was a population of CD138-negative cells sorted from bone marrow. This specimen's cell subset or site label, per the study, means: bone marrow mononuclear cells depleted of CD138+ plasma/myeloma cells by negative magnetic selection. The CDR3 reads CASSFGLANEQFF. The DNA sequence follows: TGTGCCAGCAGTTTCGGACTAGCGAATGAGCAGTTCTTC.